The entry below gives a single TCR beta chain sequence along with its context. This entry belongs to a study of blood T cell repertoires in COVID-19. Looking at the study overall: The United States, Italy and Spain supplied acute and convalescent COVID-19 samples. From T cells, B-cell-depleted T cells, or PBMCs came the material, which was cDNA or gDNA.

Germline V gives CDR1 MNHEY, CDR2 SVGAGI. Trimming left V 4 bases short and J 5 bases short, with 11 bases between. The CDR3 is 13 residues long. Produced via immunoSEQ multiplex PCR; TCRdb's table is partial and in-frame only. The data show about 380,000 clones, around 90% seen once. Sequencing was carried out using peripheral blood. V gene TRBV6-5 combines with J gene TRBJ1-2; no firm D call. The receptor was derived from a man between 40 and 49 years old with acute or convalescent COVID-19. The chain's CDR3 is CASSSPGWYGYTF. CDR3 in DNA: TGTGCCAGCAGTTCGCCGGGGTGGTATGGCTACACCTTC.